This TCR beta chain was observed in a study of blood T cell repertoires in COVID-19. Study-wide background: COVID-19 samples from acute and convalescent phases originated in the United States, Italy and Spain. PBMCs, B-cell-depleted T cells, or T cells provided the cDNA or gDNA that made up the material.

Produced via immunoSEQ multiplex PCR; TCRdb's table is partial and in-frame only. In the table there are a few hundred thousand clones, 89% of which are singletons. The CDR3 sequence is 15 residues long. With 2 bases removed from V and 0 bases from J, the gap between germline ends came to 10 bases. Germline loops: CDR1 KGHDR, CDR2 SFDVKD. The rearrangement links TRBV24-1 to TRBJ2-7, with a weak D call TRBD1 (5 bases). The sequenced sample was PBMCs or T cells enriched from blood (not recorded which). The receptor was derived from a woman aged 40 to 50 who had recovered from COVID-19. CDR3 in DNA: TGTGCCACCAGTGATTCCTCCGACAGCTCCTACGAGCAGTACTTC. Residues: CATSDSSDSSYEQYF.